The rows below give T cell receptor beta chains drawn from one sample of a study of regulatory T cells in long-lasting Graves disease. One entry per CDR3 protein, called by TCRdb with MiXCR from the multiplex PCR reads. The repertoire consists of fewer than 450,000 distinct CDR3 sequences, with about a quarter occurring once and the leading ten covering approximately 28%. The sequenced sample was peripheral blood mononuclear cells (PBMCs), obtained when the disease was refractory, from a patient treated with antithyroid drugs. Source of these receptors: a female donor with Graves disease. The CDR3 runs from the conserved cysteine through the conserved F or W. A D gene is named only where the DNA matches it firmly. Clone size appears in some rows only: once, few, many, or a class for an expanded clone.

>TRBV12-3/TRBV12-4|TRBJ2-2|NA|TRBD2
CASSLALTSGGRENTGELFF
TGTGCCAGCAGTTTAGCGCTGACTAGCGGGGGGAGGGAAAACACCGGGGAGCTGTTTTTT
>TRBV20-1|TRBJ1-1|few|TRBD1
CSAPDRGVVTEAFF
TGCAGTGCTCCGGACAGGGGGGTCGTCACTGAAGCTTTCTTT
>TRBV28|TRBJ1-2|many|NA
CASSLNRDGIFYGYTF
TGTGCCAGCAGTTTGAATAGGGACGGCATTTTCTATGGCTACACCTTC
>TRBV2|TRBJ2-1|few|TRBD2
CASSEWTSGSDEQFF
TGTGCCAGCAGTGAATGGACTAGCGGGAGCGATGAGCAGTTCTTC
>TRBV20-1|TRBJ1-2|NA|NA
CSARQEISYGYTF
TGCAGTGCAAGACAGGAGATTTCCTATGGCTACACCTTC
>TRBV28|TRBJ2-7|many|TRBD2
CGSSLSGTSGNEQYF
TGTGGCAGCAGTTTGTCCGGGACTAGCGGGAATGAGCAGTACTTC
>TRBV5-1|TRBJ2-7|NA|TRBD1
CASSSGQGPTYEQYF
TGCGCCAGCAGCTCGGGACAGGGGCCGACCTACGAGCAGTACTTC
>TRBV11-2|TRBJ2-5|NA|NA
CASSTRTPQGETQYF
TGTGCCAGCAGCACAAGGACGCCCCAGGGAGAGACCCAGTACTTC
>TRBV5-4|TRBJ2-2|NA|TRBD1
CASSWGDREGGELFF
TGTGCCAGCAGCTGGGGGGACAGGGAAGGCGGGGAGCTGTTTTTT
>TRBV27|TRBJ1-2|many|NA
CASSFHRTPNYGYTF
TGTGCCAGCAGTTTCCATCGGACCCCAAACTATGGCTACACCTTC
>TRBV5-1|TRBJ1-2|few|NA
CASSVTVHPRSYYGYTF
TGCGCCAGCAGCGTTACAGTTCATCCCCGATCGTATTATGGCTACACCTTC
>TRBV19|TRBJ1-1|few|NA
CASSIGPRALKEAFF
TGTGCCAGTAGTATCGGTCCCAGGGCATTGAAGGAGGCTTTCTTT
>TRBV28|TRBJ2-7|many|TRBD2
CASRAGGAGVYEQYF
TGTGCCAGCCGCGCGGGGGGGGCGGGTGTGTACGAGCAGTACTTC
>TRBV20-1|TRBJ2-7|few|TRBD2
CSANREGSYEQYF
TGCAGTGCTAACCGGGAGGGCTCCTACGAGCAGTACTTC
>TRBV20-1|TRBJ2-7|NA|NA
CSARGQGYGYEQYF
TGCAGTGCTAGAGGGCAGGGCTACGGGTACGAGCAGTACTTC
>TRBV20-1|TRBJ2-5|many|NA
CSAQPRTGEETQYF
TGCAGTGCTCAGCCCCGGACGGGGGAGGAGACCCAGTACTTC
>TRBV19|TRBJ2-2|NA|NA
CASSQGLHTGELFF
TGTGCCAGTAGTCAAGGATTGCACACCGGGGAGCTGTTTTTT
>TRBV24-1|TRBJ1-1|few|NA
CATSPRGGNTEAFF
TGTGCCACCAGCCCCAGGGGTGGGAACACTGAAGCTTTCTTT
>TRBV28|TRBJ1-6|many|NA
CASSTGPTYNSPLHF
TGTGCCAGCAGTACCGGACCGACCTATAATTCACCCCTCCACTTT
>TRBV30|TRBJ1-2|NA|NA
CAWSPHPGAENGYTF
TGTGCCTGGAGTCCCCACCCGGGGGCAGAAAATGGCTACACCTTC
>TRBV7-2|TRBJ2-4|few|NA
CASSPLRMGDRAKNIQYF
TGTGCCAGCAGCCCCCTACGAATGGGAGACCGTGCCAAAAACATTCAGTACTTC
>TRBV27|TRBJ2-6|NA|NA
CASSQVGNPSSGANVLTF
TGTGCCAGCAGCCAAGTGGGGAACCCGAGCTCTGGGGCCAACGTCCTGACTTTC
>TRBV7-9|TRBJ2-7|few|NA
CASSQGPSSYEQYF
TGTGCCAGCAGCCAGGGACCTTCCTCCTACGAGCAGTACTTC
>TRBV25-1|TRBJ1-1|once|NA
CASQGATGWGTEAFF
TGTGCCAGCCAGGGAGCGACAGGTTGGGGCACTGAAGCTTTCTTT
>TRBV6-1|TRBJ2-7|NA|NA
CASTRGEAQYF
TGTGCCAGCACCCGCGGGGAGGCCCAGTACTTC
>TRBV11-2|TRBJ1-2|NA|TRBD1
CASSTGQGAPDGYTF
TGTGCCAGCAGCACGGGACAGGGGGCGCCTGATGGCTACACCTTC
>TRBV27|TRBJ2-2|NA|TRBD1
CASSLASGQGNTGELFF
TGTGCCAGCAGTTTAGCGTCGGGACAGGGGAACACCGGGGAGCTGTTTTTT
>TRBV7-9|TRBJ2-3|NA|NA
CASSPTLGEGADTQYF
TGTGCCAGCAGCCCAACCTTAGGGGAAGGGGCAGATACGCAGTATTTT
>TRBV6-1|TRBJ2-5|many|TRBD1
CASTTTGEETQYF
TGTGCCAGCACCACGACAGGGGAGGAGACCCAGTACTTC
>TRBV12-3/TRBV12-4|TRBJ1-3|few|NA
CASSHKGSGNTIYF
TGTGCCAGCAGCCACAAGGGCTCTGGAAACACCATATATTTT
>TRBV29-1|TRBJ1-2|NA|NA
CSVTGGPGYGYTF
TGCAGCGTTACAGGAGGGCCAGGCTATGGCTACACCTTC
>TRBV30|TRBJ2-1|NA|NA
CAWGLRLAGVTYNEQFF
TGTGCCTGGGGTCTTCGTTTGGCAGGGGTTACCTACAATGAGCAGTTCTTC
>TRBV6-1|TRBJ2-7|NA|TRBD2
CASSERLAGVHEQYF
TGTGCCAGCAGTGAAAGACTAGCGGGAGTCCACGAGCAGTACTTC
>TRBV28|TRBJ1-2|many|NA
CASSFYYGYTF
TGTGCCAGCAGTTTTTACTATGGCTACACCTTC
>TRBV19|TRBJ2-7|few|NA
CASSIGGSYEQYF
TGTGCCAGTAGTATAGGCGGATCCTACGAGCAGTACTTC
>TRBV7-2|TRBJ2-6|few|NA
CASSEGGTGANVLTF
TGTGCCAGCAGCGAGGGGGGGACTGGGGCCAACGTCCTGACTTTC
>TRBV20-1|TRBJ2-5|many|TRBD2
CSAATSGLYQETQYF
TGCAGTGCAGCTACTAGCGGCTTGTACCAAGAGACCCAGTACTTC